The rows below give T cell receptor beta chains drawn from one sample of a study of blood T cells in healthy people across ages. Each CDR3 protein is one row after TCRdb ran MiXCR on the 5' RACE reads. The table has around 790,000 distinct CDR3 sequences, around two fifths seen once. The material sequenced was blood. These receptors were taken from a man aged 60-69 years in good health. The CDR3 runs from the conserved cysteine through the conserved F or W. The D gene is left open where the match is weak. Some rows mark clone size as missing; the rest say once, few, many or name a class of expanded clone.

CDR3 DNA,CDR3 protein,J gene,CDR3 length,V gene,clone size,D gene
TGTGCCATCAGAAGACAGGGGGGCTATAATTCACCCCTCCACTTT,CAIRRQGGYNSPLHF,TRBJ1-6,15,TRBV10-3,many,TRBD1
TGTGCCAGCAGCCCGGGGGATCGCAGAAAGCAAGAGACCCAGTACTTC,CASSPGDRRKQETQYF,TRBJ2-5,16,TRBV5-6,NA,NA
TGTGCCAGCAGCGCGCTACGGGGAGTGGATGAAAAACTGTTTTTT,CASSALRGVDEKLFF,TRBJ1-4,15,TRBV7-6,NA,NA
TGTGCCAGCAGCCGACAGGGCCACGGGGAGCTGTTTTTT,CASSRQGHGELFF,TRBJ2-2,13,TRBV7-2,NA,TRBD1
TGCGCCAGCAGCCAAGGGGGGGTGTATGGACAGCCCCAGCATTTT,CASSQGGVYGQPQHF,TRBJ1-5,15,TRBV4-1,NA,NA
TGTGCCAGCAGCTTAAGGGGGGGTAACTCCTACAATGAGCAGTTCTTC,CASSLRGGNSYNEQFF,TRBJ2-1,16,TRBV7-2,many,NA
TGTGCCAGCCTACTAGCGGGGGGCCCCGGGGGTAATGAGCAGTTCTTC,CASLLAGGPGGNEQFF,TRBJ2-1,16,TRBV28,NA,TRBD2
TGTGCCAGCAGTCCCGAACCGGTTCCCTACGAGCAGTACTTC,CASSPEPVPYEQYF,TRBJ2-7,14,TRBV27,NA,NA
TGTGCCAGCAACGGGGTAGAGACCCAGTACTTC,CASNGVETQYF,TRBJ2-5,11,TRBV25-1,many,NA
TGCAGTGCTAGATTAGGGGGCTACTACGAGCAGTACTTC,CSARLGGYYEQYF,TRBJ2-7,13,TRBV20-1,NA,TRBD1
TGTGCCAGCAGTGTAAACACGGGTAGGGATACGCAGTATTTT,CASSVNTGRDTQYF,TRBJ2-3,14,TRBV12-3/TRBV12-4,NA,NA
TGTGCCATCAGTGCTAACCTTGGCGCTGAAGCTTTCTTT,CAISANLGAEAFF,TRBJ1-1,13,TRBV10-3,few,NA
TGCAGTGCAGTCTCCGGGACACACTACAATGAGCAGTTCTTC,CSAVSGTHYNEQFF,TRBJ2-1,14,TRBV20-1,NA,NA
TGTGCCAGCAGAAGGTTGAACACTGAAGCTTTCTTT,CASRRLNTEAFF,TRBJ1-1,12,TRBV2,many,NA
TGTGCCAGCAGCACCCACAGAAACAATGAGCAGTTCTTC,CASSTHRNNEQFF,TRBJ2-1,13,TRBV7-2,NA,NA
TGTGCCAGCCTCGGCCGGGGCAACGAGCAGTACTTC,CASLGRGNEQYF,TRBJ2-7,12,TRBV27,NA,NA
TGTGCCACCAGTGACCCCGGGACTAGTTTCGAGACCCAGTACTTC,CATSDPGTSFETQYF,TRBJ2-5,15,TRBV24-1,NA,TRBD2
TGTGCCAGCAGTTTAGAAGACAGCCAAGAGACCCAGTACTTC,CASSLEDSQETQYF,TRBJ2-5,14,TRBV11-2,NA,NA
TGTGCCAGCAGCTTATCGGGGGGGCGCAACATTCAGTACTTC,CASSLSGGRNIQYF,TRBJ2-4,14,TRBV7-2,NA,TRBD2
TGCGCCAGCAGCTTGATAGCGGGGGAACATTACAATGAGCAGTTCTTC,CASSLIAGEHYNEQFF,TRBJ2-1,16,TRBV5-1,NA,TRBD2
TGTGCCAGCAGTCTAGAGACAGGTGAAATAGGCTACGAGCAGTACTTC,CASSLETGEIGYEQYF,TRBJ2-7,16,TRBV2,NA,NA
TGCGCCAGCAGCCAAGAAAGTGACTACAATGAGCAGTTCTTC,CASSQESDYNEQFF,TRBJ2-1,14,TRBV4-1,few,NA
TGTGCCAGCAGTTTAGGGACAGGGGGACCTGGCTACACCTTC,CASSLGTGGPGYTF,TRBJ1-2,14,TRBV12-3/TRBV12-4,few,TRBD1
TGTGCCCGCAGTTCCCGACTTCACGCAGAGACCCAGTACTTC,CARSSRLHAETQYF,TRBJ2-5,14,TRBV12-3/TRBV12-4,NA,NA
TGTGCCAGCAGCCAAGACCCGGGGGTTCAGCCCCAGCATTTT,CASSQDPGVQPQHF,TRBJ1-5,14,TRBV3-1,many,NA
TGCGCCAGCAGCCAAGGCCAGCCGGGAGAGGGTACTGAAAAACTGTTTTTT,CASSQGQPGEGTEKLFF,TRBJ1-4,17,TRBV4-3,NA,NA
TGTGCCAGCAGCCAAAGGGGACAGGGGGCTAGCACAGATACGCAGTATTTT,CASSQRGQGASTDTQYF,TRBJ2-3,17,TRBV3-1,NA,TRBD1
TGTGCCACCAGTCGGACCTCCCTCAATTCTGACTACACCTTC,CATSRTSLNSDYTF,TRBJ1-2,14,TRBV15,few,NA